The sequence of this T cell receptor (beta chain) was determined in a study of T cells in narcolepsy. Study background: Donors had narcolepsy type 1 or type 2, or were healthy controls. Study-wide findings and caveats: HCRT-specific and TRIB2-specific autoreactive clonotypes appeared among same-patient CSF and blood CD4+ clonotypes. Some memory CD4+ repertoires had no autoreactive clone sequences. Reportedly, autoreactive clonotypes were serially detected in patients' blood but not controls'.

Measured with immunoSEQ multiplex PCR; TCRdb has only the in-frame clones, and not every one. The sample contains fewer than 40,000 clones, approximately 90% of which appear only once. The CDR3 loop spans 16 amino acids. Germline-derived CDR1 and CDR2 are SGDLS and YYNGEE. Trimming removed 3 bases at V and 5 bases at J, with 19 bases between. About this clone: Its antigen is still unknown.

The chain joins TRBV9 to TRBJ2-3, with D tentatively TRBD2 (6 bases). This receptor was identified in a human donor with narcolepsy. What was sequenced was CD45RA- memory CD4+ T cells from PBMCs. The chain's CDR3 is CASSGDAGPKKDTQYF. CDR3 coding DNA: TGTGCCAGCAGCGGGGACGCGGGACCTAAGAAAGATACGCAGTATTTT.